These 7 T cell receptor beta chains were sequenced from one sample in a study of T-cell reconstitution after alpha-beta-depleted transplantation in children. For TCRbeta, the library was prepared with unique molecular identifiers. Via MiXCR, TCRdb re-called the PCR reads, giving one row per CDR3 protein. The table shows about 980,000 distinct CDR3 sequences, with 25% to 35% occurring only once. This sample comprised PBMCs, mostly from graft donor cells, obtained 360 days after TCRalphabeta/CD19-depleted stem cell transplant. These receptors came from a boy younger than two who had a stem cell transplant for SCID, so the T cells may come from the graft donor.

The chain recombines TRBV6-5 with TRBJ2-7; 7 nucleotides line up with TRBD1. V dropped 0 bases and J dropped 2; count of bases not matched to a gene: 10. Looked up from germline, CDR1 is MNHEY and CDR2 is SVGAGI. The CDR3 consists of 17 residues. CDR3 in DNA: TGTGCCAGCAGTTACTCCTTCCCGGGACAGAGCGCCTACGAGCAGTACTTC. Protein product: CASSYSFPGQSAYEQYF.

This chain links TRBV19 with TRBJ2-2; 10 nucleotides align to TRBD1. The length of the CDR3 is 15 residues. Germline V CDR1 and CDR2: LNHDA, SQIVND (reference sequence). V shed 5 bases and J 6 bases; nucleotides not matched to a gene: 6. The CDR3 bases are TGTGCCAGTAGTTGGGACAGGGGATTTGCCGGGGAGCTGTTTTTT. Translation: CASSWDRGFAGELFF. Variable domain in full (rest from reference TRBV19 and TRBJ2-2): DGGITQSPKYLFRKEGQNVTLSCEQNLNHDAMYWYRQDPGQGLRLIYYSQIVNDFQKGDIAEGYSVSREKKESFPLTVTSAQKNPTAFYLCASSWDRGFAGELFFGEGSRLTVL.

This chain links TRBV6-1 with TRBJ1-5, with 7 bases that match TRBD1. The CDR3 is made up of 15 amino acids. V dropped 7 bases and J dropped 5; count of bases not matched to a gene: 11. CDR1 is MNHNS and CDR2 is SASEGT in the germline V gene. The CDR3 loop is CASTTLQTGHQPQHF. The CDR3 DNA sequence: TGTGCCAGCACCACCCTTCAGACAGGGCATCAGCCCCAGCATTTT.

The chain carries TRBV20-1 and TRBJ1-2; maybe TRBD1 (5 bases). The CDR3 totals 11 residues. Trimming removed 5 bases at V and 9 bases at J, with 13 bases between. The germline CDR1 and CDR2 sequences are DFQATT and SNEGSKA (reference sequence). Here the CDR3 DNA reads TGCAGTGCTGAACCGGGACGCCGCTACACCTTC. Amino acids: CSAEPGRRYTF.

This clonotype was counted only a few times. The rearrangement uses TRBV5-1 and TRBJ1-1, with D perhaps TRBD1 (6 bases). Germline assignment: CDR1 SGHRS and CDR2 YFSETQ. Trimming took 7 bases from V and 4 from J, leaving 14 bases between them. This CDR3 has 13 residues. The CDR3 loop reads CASGKYRATEAFF. The CDR3 DNA is TGCGCCAGCGGAAAATACAGGGCCACTGAAGCTTTCTTT.

J is TRBJ2-5 and V is TRBV7-2; 11 bases align to TRBD2. There are 16 residues in the CDR3. CDR1 is SGHTA and CDR2 is FQGNSA in the germline V gene. Trimming at V came to 0 bases and at J to 4 bases, leaving 4 bases not matched to a gene. This CDR3 reads CASSLALSGGGETQYF. CDR3 DNA sequence: TGTGCCAGCAGCTTAGCTCTTAGCGGGGGGGGAGAGACCCAGTACTTC.

This clonotype turned up a few times. The chain is built from TRBV20-1 and TRBJ2-7; D is unclear. The CDR3 runs 15 residues. Trimming shortened V by 0 bases and J by 2 bases, and 14 bases separated the two germline ends. The germline CDR1 and CDR2 sequences are DFQATT and SNEGSKA (reference sequence). The CDR3: CSARDLGKEPYEQYF. As DNA, the CDR3 is TGCAGTGCTAGAGATTTGGGGAAGGAACCCTACGAGCAGTACTTC.